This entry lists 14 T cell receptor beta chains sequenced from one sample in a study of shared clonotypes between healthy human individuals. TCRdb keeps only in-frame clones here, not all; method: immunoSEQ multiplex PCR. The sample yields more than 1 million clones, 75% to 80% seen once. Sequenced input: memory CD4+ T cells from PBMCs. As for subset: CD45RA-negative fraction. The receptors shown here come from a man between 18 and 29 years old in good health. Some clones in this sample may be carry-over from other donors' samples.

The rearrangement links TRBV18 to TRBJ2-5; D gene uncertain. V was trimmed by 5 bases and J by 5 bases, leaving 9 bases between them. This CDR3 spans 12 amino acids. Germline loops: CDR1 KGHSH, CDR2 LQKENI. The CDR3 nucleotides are TGTGCCAGCTCATCAGAGATGGAGACCCAGTACTTC. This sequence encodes CASSSEMETQYF.

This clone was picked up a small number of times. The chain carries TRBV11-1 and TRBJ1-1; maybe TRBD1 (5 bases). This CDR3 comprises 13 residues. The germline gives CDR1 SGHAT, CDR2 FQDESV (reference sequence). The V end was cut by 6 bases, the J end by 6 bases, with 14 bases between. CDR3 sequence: CASRETGVAEAFF. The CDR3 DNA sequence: TGTGCCAGCAGAGAAACAGGAGTTGCTGAAGCTTTCTTT. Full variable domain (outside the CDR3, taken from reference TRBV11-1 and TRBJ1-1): EAEVAQSPRYKITEKSQAVAFWCDPISGHATLYWYRQILGQGPELLVQFQDESVVDDSQLPKDRFSAERLKGVDSTLKIQPAELGDSAMYLCASRETGVAEAFFGQGTRLTVV.

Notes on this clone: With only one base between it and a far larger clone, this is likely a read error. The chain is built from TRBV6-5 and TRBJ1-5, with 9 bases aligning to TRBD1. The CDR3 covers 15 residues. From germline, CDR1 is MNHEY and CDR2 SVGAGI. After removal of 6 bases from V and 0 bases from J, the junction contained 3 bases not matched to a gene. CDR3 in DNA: TGTGCCAGCAGGAGGACAGGGGATAGCAATCAGCCCCAGCATTTT. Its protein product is CASRRTGDSNQPQHF.

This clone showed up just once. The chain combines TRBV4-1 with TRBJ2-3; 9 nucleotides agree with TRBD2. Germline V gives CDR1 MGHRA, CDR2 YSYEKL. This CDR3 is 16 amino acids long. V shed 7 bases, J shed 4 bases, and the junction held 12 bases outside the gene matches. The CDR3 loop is CASTKGGGRAADTQYF. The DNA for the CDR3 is TGCGCCAGCACCAAAGGAGGCGGGAGGGCCGCAGATACGCAGTATTTT.

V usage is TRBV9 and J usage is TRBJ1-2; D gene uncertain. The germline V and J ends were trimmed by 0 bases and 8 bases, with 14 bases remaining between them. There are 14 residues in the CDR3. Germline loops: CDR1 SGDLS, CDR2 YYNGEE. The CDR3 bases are TGTGCCAGCAGCGTAGGGGCAGGTGAGGCCGGCTACACCTTC. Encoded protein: CASSVGAGEAGYTF.

CDR3 coding DNA: TGTGCCAGCAGCTTAGTACCCCAAGAGACCCAGTACTTC. It is translated as CASSLVPQETQYF. The rearrangement uses TRBV7-7 and TRBJ2-5; D is undetermined. Per the germline V gene, CDR1 is SSHAT and CDR2 is FNYEAQ (reference sequence). V lost 1 base to trimming and J lost 1 base, with 4 bases between them. CDR3 length: 13 amino acids. Full variable domain (remainder filled in from reference TRBV7-7 and TRBJ2-5): GAGVSQSPRYKVTKRGQDVTLRCDPISSHATLYWYQQALGQGPEFLTYFNYEAQPDKSGLPSDRFSAERPEGSISTLTIQRTEQRDSAMYRCASSLVPQETQYFGPGTRLLVL.

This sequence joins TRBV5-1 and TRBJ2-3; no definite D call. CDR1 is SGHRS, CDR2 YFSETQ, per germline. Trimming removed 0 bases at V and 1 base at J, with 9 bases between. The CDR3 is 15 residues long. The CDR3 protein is CASSLVLEGTDTQYF. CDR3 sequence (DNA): TGCGCCAGCAGCTTGGTTTTAGAAGGCACAGATACGCAGTATTTT.

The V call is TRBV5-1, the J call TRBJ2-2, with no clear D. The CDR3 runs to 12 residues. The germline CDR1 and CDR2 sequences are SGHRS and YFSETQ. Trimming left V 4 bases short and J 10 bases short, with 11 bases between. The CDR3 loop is CASSEVGSELFF. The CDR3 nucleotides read TGCGCCAGCAGCGAGGTTGGGTCGGAGCTGTTTTTT. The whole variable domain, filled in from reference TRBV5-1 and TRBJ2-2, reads KAGVTQTPRYLIKTRGQQVTLSCSPISGHRSVSWYQQTPGQGLQFLFEYFSETQRNKGNFPGRFSGRQFSNSRSEMNVSTLELGDSALYLCASSEVGSELFFGEGSRLTVL.

CDR3 in DNA: TGTGCCAGCAGCTCGGGGAATTGGGAGACCCAGTACTTC. Translated: CASSSGNWETQYF. The gene calls are TRBV11-1 and TRBJ2-5; maybe TRBD2 (5 bases). Trimming removed 4 bases at V and 5 bases at J, with 11 bases between. The CDR3 loop spans 13 amino acids. The V gene's germline CDR1 is SGHAT and CDR2 FQDESV (reference sequence).

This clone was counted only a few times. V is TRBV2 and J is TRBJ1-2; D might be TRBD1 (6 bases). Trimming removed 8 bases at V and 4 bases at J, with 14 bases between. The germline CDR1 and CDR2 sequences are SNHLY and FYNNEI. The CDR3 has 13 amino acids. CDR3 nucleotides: TGTGCCAGCCTACGGGGGCAGGGCTATGGCTACACCTTC. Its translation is CASLRGQGYGYTF.

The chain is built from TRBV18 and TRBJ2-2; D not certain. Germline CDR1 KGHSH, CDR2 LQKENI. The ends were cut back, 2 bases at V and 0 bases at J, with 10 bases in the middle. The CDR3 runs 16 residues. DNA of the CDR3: TGTGCCAGCTCACCAACGTTACTTCCGAACACCGGGGAGCTGTTTTTT. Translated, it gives CASSPTLLPNTGELFF. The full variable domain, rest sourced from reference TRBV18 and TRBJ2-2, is NAGVMQNPRHLVRRRGQEARLRCSPMKGHSHVYWYRQLPEEGLKFMVYLQKENIIDESGMPKERFSAEFPKEGPSILRIQQVVRGDSAAYFCASSPTLLPNTGELFFGEGSRLTVL.

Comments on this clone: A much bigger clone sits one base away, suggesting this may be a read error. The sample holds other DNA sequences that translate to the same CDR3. The CDR3 protein is CSVEGRGLNYGYTF. The CDR3 nucleotides are TGCAGCGTTGAGGGCAGGGGCCTTAACTATGGCTACACCTTC. The chain joins TRBV29-1 to TRBJ1-2; tentatively, D is TRBD1 (6 bases). Germline CDR1 SQVTM, CDR2 ANQGSEA. V lost 3 bases, J lost 1 base, and 12 bases lay in between. The CDR3 has 14 residues.

CDR3 sequence (DNA): TGCGCCAGCAGTCATCAGAGACTAGCTTCAGGCTACGAGCAGTACTTC. Translated, it gives CASSHQRLASGYEQYF. The chain carries TRBV23-1 and TRBJ2-7, with 7 bases aligning to TRBD2. TRBV23-1 is an ORF; its function is uncertain. V dropped 3 bases and J dropped 3; count of bases not matched to a gene: 11. The CDR3 has 16 amino acids.

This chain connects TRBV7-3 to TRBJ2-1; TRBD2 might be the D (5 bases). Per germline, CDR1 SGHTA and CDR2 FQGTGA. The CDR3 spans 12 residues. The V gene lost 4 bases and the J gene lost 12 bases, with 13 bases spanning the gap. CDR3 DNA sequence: TGTGCCAGCAGCTCCCCCGGGGTACGGCAGTTCTTC. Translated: CASSSPGVRQFF.